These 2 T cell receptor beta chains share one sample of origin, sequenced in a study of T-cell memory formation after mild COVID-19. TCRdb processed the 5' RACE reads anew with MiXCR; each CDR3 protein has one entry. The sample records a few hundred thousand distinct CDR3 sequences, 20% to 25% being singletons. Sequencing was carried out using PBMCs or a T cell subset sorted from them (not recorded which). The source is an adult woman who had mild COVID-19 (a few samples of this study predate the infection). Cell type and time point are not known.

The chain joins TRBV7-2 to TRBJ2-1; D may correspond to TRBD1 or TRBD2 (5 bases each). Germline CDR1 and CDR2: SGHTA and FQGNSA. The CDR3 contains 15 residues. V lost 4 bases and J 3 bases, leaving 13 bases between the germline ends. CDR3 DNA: TGTGCCAGCAGCTCGAGGACACTAGACTACAATGAGCAGTTCTTC. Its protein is CASSSRTLDYNEQFF.

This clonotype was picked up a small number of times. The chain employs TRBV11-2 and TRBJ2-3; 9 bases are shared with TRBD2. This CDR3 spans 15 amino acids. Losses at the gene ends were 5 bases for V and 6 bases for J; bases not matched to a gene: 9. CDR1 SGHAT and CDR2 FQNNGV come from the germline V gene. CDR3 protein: CASSRGGVKRDTQYF. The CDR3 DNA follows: TGTGCCAGCAGCCGCGGGGGGGTGAAGAGGGATACGCAGTATTTT.